Listed here are 3 T cell receptor beta chains from one sample, sequenced in a study of blood T cell repertoires in COVID-19. Sequencing was performed with immunoSEQ multiplex PCR; in TCRdb, only in-frame clones are kept and a portion is missing. This sample has 150,000 to 200,000 clones, with around 74% found just once. Sequenced sample: peripheral blood. Source of these receptors: a woman in her sixties with COVID-19, enrolled during active disease.

CDR3 in amino acids: CASSFRGNSPLHF. CDR3 bases: TGTGCCAGCAGTTTCCGAGGGAATTCACCCCTCCACTTT. This chain connects TRBV28 to TRBJ1-6; D ambiguous. This CDR3 is built from 13 residues. V lost 3 bases and J lost 7, with 7 bases in between. Germline assignment: CDR1 MDHEN and CDR2 SYDVKM.

This clone has a handful of counts. The same CDR3 also results from other DNA sequences found in this sample. The chain combines TRBV5-4 with TRBJ1-1, with 9 bases that match TRBD1. This CDR3 contains 14 residues. CDR1 is SGHNT and CDR2 is YYREEE in the germline V gene (reference sequence). V lost 3 bases, J lost 2 bases, and 2 bases stayed unmatched. CDR3 nucleotides: TGTGCCAGCAGCTGGGACAGGGTCAACACTGAAGCTTTCTTT. Its protein is CASSWDRVNTEAFF.

This chain links TRBV3-1 (or the pseudogene TRBV3-2) with TRBJ2-1; D remains ambiguous. Germline CDR1 is LGHDT and CDR2 is YNNKEL (reference sequence). The CDR3 consists of 12 residues. Between the trimmed V and J ends, which lost 4 bases and 6 bases, there was a span of 7 bases. CDR3 region: CASSLDLNEQFF. In DNA, the CDR3 is TGTGCCAGCAGCCTAGACCTCAATGAGCAGTTCTTC.